These 24 T cell receptor beta chains were sequenced from one sample in a study of yellow fever vaccine responses in identical twins. MiXCR was run by TCRdb on the RT-PCR reads, yielding one entry per CDR3 protein. This sample has fewer than 5,000 distinct CDR3 sequences, with approximately 70% found just once. The sequencing used T cells from blood (PBMCs), unsorted or a sorted subset (not recorded which), collected before or after yellow fever vaccination (not recorded which). These receptors all come from a woman younger than 35 who received the yellow fever vaccine.

The chain recombines TRBV5-1 with TRBJ2-5; TRBD2 agrees at 10 bases. The CDR3 runs 18 residues. CDR1 and CDR2 from the germline V gene are SGHRS and YFSETQ. V was clipped by 0 bases and J by 2 bases; unmatched bases: 10. CDR3 loop: CASSLAHDLAGEQETQYF. CDR3 nucleotides: TGCGCCAGCAGCTTGGCCCACGATCTAGCGGGAGAGCAAGAGACCCAGTACTTC.

This clonotype has just a few counts. The J gene is TRBJ2-1, the V gene TRBV7-9; D possibly corresponds to TRBD2 (5 bases). The CDR3 runs to 12 residues. V was shortened by 3 bases and J by 12 bases, with 12 bases between the two germline ends. Germline CDR1 and CDR2: SEHNR and FQNEAQ (reference sequence). CDR3 DNA sequence: TGTGCCAGCAGCTTTTTGGCGGGTGGGCAGTTCTTC. As protein: CASSFLAGGQFF.

This clonotype appeared a single time. Just one base apart from a much larger clone, this may be a read error. The V and J genes are TRBV28 and TRBJ2-7; 8 bases are a match to TRBD2. The CDR3 totals 17 residues. Germline V lookup: CDR1 MDHEN, CDR2 SYDVKM. The CDR3: CASSSPIAGQSSYEQDF. Written as DNA, the CDR3 is TGTGCCAGCAGTTCCCCCATAGCGGGACAAAGCTCCTACGAGCAGGACTTC.

This clonotype came up a few times. V usage is TRBV4-2 and J usage is TRBJ2-1, with D perhaps matching TRBD2 (6 bases). The CDR3 loop spans 15 amino acids. Germline values: CDR1 LGHNA, CDR2 YNFKEQ. Trimming took off 1 base at V and 6 bases at J, with 13 bases between the two ends. The CDR3 DNA sequence: TGTGCCAGCAGCCAAGGAACGGGAGAGGTCAATGAGCAGTTCTTC. Amino acid sequence: CASSQGTGEVNEQFF.

CDR3 sequence (DNA): TGTGCCAGCAAGCTGCGGGGGGGGTTCAATGAGCAGTTCTTC. Amino acid sequence: CASKLRGGFNEQFF. The V call is TRBV2, the J call TRBJ2-1; 9 nucleotides agree with TRBD2. Trimming cost V 7 bases and J 6 bases; bases outside gene matches: 7. CDR1 and CDR2 from the germline V gene are SNHLY and FYNNEI. The CDR3 loop spans 14 amino acids.

This chain connects TRBV7-8 to TRBJ2-7; D uncertain. The V gene's germline CDR1 is SGHVS and CDR2 FQNEAQ. The length of the CDR3 is 12 residues. The ends were cut back, 3 bases at V and 4 bases at J, with 7 bases in the middle. The CDR3 DNA sequence: TGTGCCAGCAGCTTTCTTCTATACGAGCAGTACTTC. Translating it yields CASSFLLYEQYF. The full variable domain, in which reference TRBV7-8 and TRBJ2-7 provide the parts outside the CDR3, is GAGVSQSPRYKVAKRGQDVALRCDPISGHVSLFWYQQALGQGPEFLTYFQNEAQLDKSGLPSDRFFAERPEGSVSTLKIQRTQQEDSAVYLCASSFLLYEQYFGPGTRLTVT.

The table lists this clonotype with a few counts. The CDR3: CASSQDVGGVGNQPQHF. The CDR3 DNA reads as TGCGCCAGCAGCCAAGATGTGGGCGGGGTTGGCAATCAGCCCCAGCATTTT. The chain uses TRBV4-1 and TRBJ1-5; no clear D gene. There are 17 residues in the CDR3. Trimming shortened V by 0 bases and J by 2 bases, and 14 bases separated the two germline ends. Germline-derived CDR1 and CDR2 are MGHRA and YSYEKL.

The chain couples TRBV11-1 to TRBJ2-3; 11 bases agree with TRBD2. The CDR3 is 16 residues long. The V and J ends lost 2 bases and 1 base, in that order; junction bases with no gene match: 2. CDR1 is SGHAT and CDR2 is FQDESV in the germline V gene (reference sequence). CDR3 loop: CASSLPLAGGTDTQYF. CDR3 nucleotide sequence: TGTGCCAGCAGCTTACCACTAGCGGGAGGCACAGATACGCAGTATTTT.

This clonotype showed up just a few times. The chain is built from TRBV11-3 and TRBJ2-7; 7 bases align to TRBD2. The CDR3 extends over 14 amino acids. J gave up 2 bases and V 5 bases, and 6 bases lay outside the gene matches. CDR1 is SGHNT and CDR2 is YENEEA in the germline V gene. The chain's CDR3 is CASSPHGGAYEQYF. The CDR3 DNA reads as TGTGCCAGCAGCCCTCATGGGGGGGCCTACGAGCAGTACTTC.

The chain is built from TRBV11-3 and TRBJ2-1, with 7 positions matching TRBD1. Germline lookup yields CDR1 SGHNT and CDR2 YENEEA. J gave up 5 bases and V 10 bases, and 8 bases lay outside the gene matches. The CDR3 runs to 13 residues. CDR3 bases: TGTGCCACCTCAATAGGGGGCCACAATGAGCAGTTCTTC. Amino acids: CATSIGGHNEQFF.

J is TRBJ1-5 and V is TRBV7-9; D call uncertain. CDR1 and CDR2 from the germline V gene are SEHNR and FQNEAQ (reference sequence). The CDR3 contains 12 residues. The V and J ends lost 1 base and 4 bases respectively, with 2 bases between them. The CDR3: CASSLGNQPQHF. CDR3 DNA: TGTGCCAGCAGCTTAGGGAATCAGCCCCAGCATTTT.

This sequence joins TRBV15 and TRBJ2-7, with 8 bases matching TRBD2. Germline lookup yields CDR1 LNHNV and CDR2 YYDKDF (reference sequence). The trim removed 5 bases at V and 2 bases at J, leaving 2 bases unmatched. The CDR3 length is 13 residues. CDR3 nucleotides: TGTGCCACCAGCGGAGCGGGGGCCTACGAGCAGTACTTC. It is translated as CATSGAGAYEQYF.

V usage is TRBV6-4 and J usage is TRBJ2-1; no clear D. Germline lookup yields CDR1 MRHNA and CDR2 SNTAGT. The V end lost 3 bases, the J end lost 4 bases, and 7 bases lay between the germline ends. CDR3 length equals 13 residues. CDR3 sequence (DNA): TGTGCCAGCAGTGATACAGTATACAATGAGCAGTTCTTC. Protein sequence: CASSDTVYNEQFF.

The chain links TRBV6-2 or TRBV6-3 to TRBJ2-7, with 7 nucleotides matching TRBD2. J gave up 2 bases and V 2 bases, and 3 bases lay outside the gene matches. This CDR3 has 14 residues. Germline CDR1 and CDR2: MNHEY and SVGEGT. The CDR3 reads CASSYRGLTYEQYF. DNA of the CDR3: TGTGCCAGCAGTTACAGGGGACTAACCTACGAGCAGTACTTC.

This clonotype was observed once. The rearrangement links TRBV10-1 to TRBJ2-6; TRBD1 matches at 10 bases. The CDR3 length is 16 residues. Germline loops: CDR1 WNHNN, CDR2 SYGVQD (reference sequence). The V and J ends lost 8 bases and 0 bases, in that order; junction bases with no gene match: 4. The CDR3 sequence: CASSRDRGSGANVLTF. The CDR3 nucleotides read TGCGCCAGCTCGCGGGACAGGGGCTCTGGGGCCAACGTCCTGACTTTC.

Only one count was recorded for this clonotype. The V gene is TRBV18, the J gene TRBJ2-1; maybe TRBD1 (7 bases). The CDR3 has 15 amino acids. Germline lookup yields CDR1 KGHSH and CDR2 LQKENI. Trimming took off 1 base at V and 3 bases at J, with 10 bases between the two ends. The CDR3 region has the DNA TGTGCCAGCTCACCACTGCGGGACAGCTACAATGAGCAGTTCTTC. Amino acid sequence: CASSPLRDSYNEQFF.

The gene calls are TRBV4-2 and TRBJ2-1; no clear D. The CDR3 has 15 amino acids. The V and J ends lost 2 bases and 4 bases respectively, with 12 bases between them. Germline V gene lookup returns CDR1 LGHNA and CDR2 YNFKEQ. CDR3 amino acids: CASSQSVGEYNEQFF. The CDR3 region has the DNA TGTGCCAGCAGCCAATCGGTCGGAGAGTACAATGAGCAGTTCTTC.

The J gene is TRBJ2-7, the V gene TRBV11-3, with unresolved D. The germline V gene encodes CDR1 SGHNT and CDR2 YENEEA. Between the trimmed V and J ends, which lost 5 bases and 4 bases, there was a span of 12 bases. The CDR3 consists of 13 residues. The CDR3 region has the DNA TGTGCCAGCAGCACCCTAAATGAGTACGAGCAGTACTTC. Translating gives CASSTLNEYEQYF.

This rearrangement joins TRBV3-1 to TRBJ2-7, with D unclear. Germline loops: CDR1 LGHDT, CDR2 YNNKEL (reference sequence). The length of the CDR3 is 14 residues. V was trimmed by 0 bases and J by 2 bases, leaving 8 bases between them. The CDR3 nucleotides are TGTGCCAGCAGCCAAGAACTGCTGACCTACGAGCAGTACTTC. It is translated as CASSQELLTYEQYF.

The chain carries TRBV4-1 and TRBJ2-7, with 7 bases identical to TRBD1. Germline trimming cut 3 bases from V and 0 bases from J; bases unmatched to any gene: 8. CDR3 size: 16 residues. CDR1 is MGHRA and CDR2 is YSYEKL in the germline V gene. Here the CDR3 reads CASSQAPGQSSYEQYF. The CDR3 DNA is TGCGCCAGCAGCCAGGCTCCGGGACAGAGCTCCTACGAGCAGTACTTC.

The rearrangement uses TRBV4-1 and TRBJ1-1, with 7 nucleotides matching TRBD1. The CDR3 length is 16 residues. Trimming cost V 2 bases and J 7 bases; bases outside gene matches: 13. Germline V gives CDR1 MGHRA, CDR2 YSYEKL. The CDR3 sequence is CASSQPSMTGRGEAFF. DNA of the CDR3: TGCGCCAGCAGCCAACCCAGTATGACAGGGCGAGGTGAAGCTTTCTTT.

The rearrangement uses TRBV4-3 and TRBJ2-7; possible D gene TRBD2, 5 bases. The CDR3 covers 15 residues. Per germline, CDR1 LGHNA and CDR2 YSLEER. V was trimmed by 0 bases and J by 0 bases, leaving 9 bases between them. The CDR3 nucleotides read TGCGCCAGCAGCCAAGAACGTGGGAGCTCCTACGAGCAGTACTTC. Translated: CASSQERGSSYEQYF.

V and J are TRBV10-3 and TRBJ1-5; no reliable D call. The CDR3 has 14 amino acids. Between the trimmed V and J ends, which lost 1 base and 0 bases, there was a span of 4 bases. CDR1 is ENHRY and CDR2 is SYGVKD in the germline V gene. CDR3: CAISEFGSNQPQHF. CDR3 DNA sequence: TGTGCCATCAGTGAGTTCGGTAGCAATCAGCCCCAGCATTTT.

The chain recombines TRBV11-1 with TRBJ2-7; the D gene is possibly TRBD1 (6 bases). This CDR3 region has 15 residues. Germline CDR1 reads SGHAT; CDR2 reads FQDESV (reference sequence). Trimming pared 5 bases from V and 2 bases from J, leaving 16 bases between. CDR3 loop: CASSHRDTDTYEQYF. The CDR3 nucleotides read TGTGCCAGCAGCCACCGGGACACTGATACCTACGAGCAGTACTTC.